The 3 T cell receptor beta chains given below trace back to one sample, sequenced in a study of blood T cell repertoires in COVID-19. Here immunoSEQ multiplex PCR was the method, and the copy in TCRdb shows in-frame clones only, minus some. Of approximately 150,000 clones listed, 85% to 90% are singletons. Sequencing was performed on peripheral blood. The receptors were sampled from a woman aged 60-75 years with active COVID-19.

The chain combines TRBV6-2 or TRBV6-3 with TRBJ1-2; perhaps TRBD1 as D (5 bases). With 0 bases removed from V and 6 bases from J, the gap between germline ends came to 14 bases. Germline V gene data show CDR1 as MNHEY and CDR2 as SVGEGT. The CDR3 extends over 15 amino acids. CDR3: CASSYSTAPSDGYTF. The DNA for the CDR3 is TGTGCCAGCAGTTACTCGACAGCTCCCTCGGATGGCTACACCTTC.

This chain joins TRBV9 and TRBJ2-1; TRBD1 matches at 9 bases. The germline gives CDR1 SGDLS, CDR2 YYNGEE. J was trimmed by 3 bases and V by 1 base; bases with no gene match: 2. The CDR3 runs to 15 residues. CDR3 in DNA: TGTGCCAGCAGCGTAACGGGACAGGGCTACAATGAGCAGTTCTTC. This gives the protein CASSVTGQGYNEQFF. Full variable domain (outside the CDR3, taken from reference TRBV9 and TRBJ2-1): DSGVTQTPKHLITATGQRVTLRCSPRSGDLSVYWYQQSLDQGLQFLIQYYNGEERAKGNILERFSAQQFPDLHSELNLSSLELGDSALYFCASSVTGQGYNEQFFGPGTRLTVL.

The rearrangement links TRBV5-4 to TRBJ2-5, with D tentatively TRBD1 (6 bases). Germline V gene sequence: CDR1 SGHNT, CDR2 YYREEE (reference sequence). This CDR3 spans 15 amino acids. Trimming removed 0 bases at V and 3 bases at J, with 12 bases between. The chain's CDR3 is CASSLAGDPKETQYF. For the CDR3, the DNA is TGTGCCAGCAGCTTGGCAGGGGACCCCAAAGAGACCCAGTACTTC.